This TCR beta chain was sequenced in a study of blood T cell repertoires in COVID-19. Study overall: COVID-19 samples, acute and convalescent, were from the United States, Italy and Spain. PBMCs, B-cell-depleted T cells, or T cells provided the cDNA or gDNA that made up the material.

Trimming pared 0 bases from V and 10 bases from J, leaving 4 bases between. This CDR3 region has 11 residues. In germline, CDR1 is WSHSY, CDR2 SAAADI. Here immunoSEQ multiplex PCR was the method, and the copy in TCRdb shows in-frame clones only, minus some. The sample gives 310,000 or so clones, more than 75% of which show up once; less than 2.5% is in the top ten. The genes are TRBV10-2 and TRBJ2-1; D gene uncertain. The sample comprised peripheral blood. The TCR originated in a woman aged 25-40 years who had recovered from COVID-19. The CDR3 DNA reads TGCGCCAGCAGTGAGTCTCAGGAGCAGTTCTTC. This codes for CASSESQEQFF.